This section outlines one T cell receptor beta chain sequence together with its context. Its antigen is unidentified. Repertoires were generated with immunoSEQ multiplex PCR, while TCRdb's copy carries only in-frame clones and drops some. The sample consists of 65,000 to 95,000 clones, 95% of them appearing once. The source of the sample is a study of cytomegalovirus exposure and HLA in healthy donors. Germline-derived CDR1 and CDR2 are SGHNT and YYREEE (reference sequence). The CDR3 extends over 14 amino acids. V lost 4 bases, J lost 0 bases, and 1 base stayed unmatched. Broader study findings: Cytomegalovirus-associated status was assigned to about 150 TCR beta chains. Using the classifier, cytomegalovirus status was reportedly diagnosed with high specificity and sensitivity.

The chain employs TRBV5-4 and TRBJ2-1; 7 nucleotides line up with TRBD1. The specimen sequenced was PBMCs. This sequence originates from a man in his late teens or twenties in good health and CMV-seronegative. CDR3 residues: CASSPGGSYNEQFF. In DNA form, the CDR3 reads TGTGCCAGCAGCCCAGGGGGCTCCTACAATGAGCAGTTCTTC.